Listed here are 30 T cell receptor beta chains from one sample, sequenced in a study of T cells in Graves' hyperthyroidism and ophthalmopathy. The CDR3 regions of TCR beta were amplified from RNA transcripts. A set of HTBI primers served as the primers for a first-round RT-PCR of the TCR CDR3. A single record per CDR3 protein comes from TCRdb applying MiXCR to the multiplex PCR reads. The data contain about 420,000 distinct CDR3 sequences, 15% to 18% of them seen just once; the ten biggest clones take up roughly 14%. Sequencing input: blood. The receptors stem from a woman aged 18-30 years with Graves' hyperthyroidism.

In this sample, this clonotype turned up many times. The chain recombines TRBV3-1 with TRBJ1-3; a weak D match, TRBD1 (5 bases). This CDR3 is built from 12 residues. Germline V gene sequence: CDR1 LGHDT, CDR2 YNNKEL (reference sequence). V was shortened by 7 bases and J by 7 bases, with 11 bases between the two germline ends. Here the CDR3 reads CASNGGENTIYF. For the CDR3, the DNA is TGTGCCAGCAATGGAGGGGAGAACACCATATATTTT.

This clonotype came up a few times. The chain employs TRBV4-1 and TRBJ1-5; the D is unclear. Trimming took 4 bases from V and 6 from J, leaving 16 bases between them. The CDR3 extends over 15 amino acids. Per the germline V gene, CDR1 is MGHRA and CDR2 is YSYEKL. CDR3 coding DNA: TGCGCCAGCAGCCCCTACCAGGCGGAAACTCAGCCCCAGCATTTT. Translation gives CASSPYQAETQPQHF.

This clonotype was counted between two and nine times. The chain recombines TRBV19 with TRBJ2-2; D not resolved. From germline, CDR1 is LNHDA and CDR2 SQIVND (reference sequence). V was cut by 5 bases and J by 6 bases, with 10 bases left in between. This CDR3 contains 13 residues. The CDR3 DNA follows: TGTGCCAGTAGTCCCCCCGTAGCCGGGGAGCTGTTTTTT. Translation: CASSPPVAGELFF. Based on the CDR3 plus reference TRBV19 and TRBJ2-2, the full variable domain is DGGITQSPKYLFRKEGQNVTLSCEQNLNHDAMYWYRQDPGQGLRLIYYSQIVNDFQKGDIAEGYSVSREKKESFPLTVTSAQKNPTAFYLCASSPPVAGELFFGEGSRLTVL.

The rearrangement links TRBV28 to TRBJ2-4; 8 bases are a match to TRBD1. This CDR3 is 14 amino acids long. V shed 6 bases and J 6 bases; nucleotides not matched to a gene: 7. CDR1 MDHEN and CDR2 SYDVKM come from the germline V gene. In DNA form, the CDR3 reads TGTGCCAGCAGAAAGACAGGGGTCGCAAACATTCAGTACTTC. Amino acid sequence: CASRKTGVANIQYF.

To note about this clonotype: Relative to the germline gene, one junction end is altered; a read error may explain this. The V and J genes are TRBV24-1 and TRBJ1-6, with D maybe TRBD1 (5 bases). The CDR3 covers 13 residues. Germline CDR1 is KGHDR and CDR2 is SFDVKD. CDR3 coding DNA: TGTGCCACCAGTGAACACAGGAATTCACCCCTCCGCTTT. Encoded protein: CATSEHRNSPLRF.

J is TRBJ1-2 and V is TRBV11-2; D is unresolved. The V and J ends lost 4 bases and 1 base respectively, with 13 bases between them. This CDR3 contains 15 residues. Germline loops: CDR1 SGHAT, CDR2 FQNNGV. The CDR3 DNA follows: TGTGCCAGCAGCTCCCAGTTTGGCGGTAACTATGGCTACACCTTC. Its translation is CASSSQFGGNYGYTF.

This chain connects TRBV19 to TRBJ1-1; no reliable D call. Germline-derived CDR1 and CDR2 are LNHDA and SQIVND (reference sequence). This CDR3 spans 13 amino acids. Trimming pared 6 bases from V and 1 base from J, leaving 9 bases between. DNA of the CDR3: TGTGCCAGTAGCGCCCAAAGGAACACTGAAGCTTTCTTT. Translating it yields CASSAQRNTEAFF.

This clonotype was seen ten or more times. The chain recombines TRBV6-6 with TRBJ1-6; the match to TRBD1 covers 7 bases. This CDR3 contains 15 residues. Looked up from germline, CDR1 is MNHNY and CDR2 is SVGAGI (reference sequence). After removal of 2 bases from V and 5 bases from J, the junction contained 3 bases not matched to a gene. DNA for the CDR3: TGTGCCAGCAGTTACAGGGGGCGGGATAATTCACCCCTCCACTTT. It yields the protein CASSYRGRDNSPLHF.

This clonotype was picked up many times. V gene TRBV5-1 combines with J gene TRBJ1-1; D not resolved. V was clipped by 1 base and J by 4 bases, with 17 bases between them. Germline assignment: CDR1 SGHRS and CDR2 YFSETQ. The CDR3 covers 16 residues. For the CDR3, the DNA is TGCGCCAGCAGCTTGATGGACGGACCTTCGGGCACTGAAGCTTTCTTT. Protein: CASSLMDGPSGTEAFF.

Regarding this clonotype: Given a much more abundant clone one base away, this may be a read error. The genes are TRBV6-2 or TRBV6-3 and TRBJ2-7, with 9 bases lining up with TRBD1. The ends lost 6 bases at V and 4 bases at J; junction bases unmatched: 10. The CDR3 has 15 residues. From germline, CDR1 is MNHEY and CDR2 SVGEGT. CDR3 sequence reads: CASRSSGTGLYEQYF. In DNA form, the CDR3 reads TGTGCCAGCAGATCCTCCGGGACAGGGTTATACGAGCAGTACTTC.

The chain uses TRBV5-1 and TRBJ1-1, with a possible D match to TRBD1 (5 bases). The CDR3 loop spans 16 amino acids. V lost 1 base and J 6 bases, leaving 19 bases between the germline ends. Germline V gene data show CDR1 as SGHRS and CDR2 as YFSETQ. The CDR3 DNA reads as TGCGCCAGCAGCTTGAGTGTTGGGGCAGCAGTCGCTGAAGCTTTCTTT. Amino acid sequence: CASSLSVGAAVAEAFF.

A few counts support this clonotype. CDR3: CASSFRLDSLEQYF. The CDR3, as DNA: TGTGCCAGCAGTTTCCGACTAGACAGCCTCGAGCAGTACTTC. The chain recombines TRBV12-3 or TRBV12-4 with TRBJ2-7; tentatively, D is TRBD2 (6 bases). The CDR3 contains 14 residues. The V end was cut by 3 bases, the J end by 6 bases, with 15 bases between.

This clonotype was detected ten times or more. This chain connects TRBV27 to TRBJ2-1; 10 bases match TRBD1. The CDR3 extends over 15 amino acids. CDR1 and CDR2 (germline): MNHEY, SMNVEV (reference sequence). Trimming removed 3 bases from V and 11 bases from J; junction bases left unmatched: 10. CDR3 protein: CASSFGTGVPSQQFF. The CDR3 DNA sequence: TGTGCCAGCAGTTTCGGGACAGGGGTGCCTAGCCAGCAGTTCTTC.

The V gene is TRBV7-2, the J gene TRBJ1-1, with unresolved D. Germline CDR1 and CDR2: SGHTA and FQGNSA. V gave up 8 bases and J gave up 4 bases, with 20 bases separating them. There are 15 residues in the CDR3. The CDR3 nucleotides read TGTGCCAGCCGTCAAGGCTCGGTCGTTGGCACTGAAGCTTTCTTT. Its translation: CASRQGSVVGTEAFF. Full variable domain (remainder filled in from reference TRBV7-2 and TRBJ1-1): GAGVSQSPSNKVTEKGKDVELRCDPISGHTALYWYRQSLGQGLEFLIYFQGNSAPDKSGLPSDRFSAERTGGSVSTLTIQRTQQEDSAVYLCASRQGSVVGTEAFFGQGTRLTVV.

The rearrangement links TRBV7-9 to TRBJ1-3, with D unclear. CDR1 is SEHNR and CDR2 is FQNEAQ in the germline V gene (reference sequence). The CDR3 has 15 amino acids. With 1 base removed from V and 4 bases from J, the gap between germline ends came to 11 bases. The CDR3 DNA is TGTGCCAGCAGCTTAGAGGCAGGTGGAGGAAACACCATATATTTT. Protein product: CASSLEAGGGNTIYF.

This clonotype was seen at least ten times. V usage is TRBV20-1 and J usage is TRBJ2-1, with TRBD2 identical over 15 bases. Germline assignment: CDR1 DFQATT and CDR2 SNEGSKA (reference sequence). The CDR3 runs to 15 residues. J was trimmed by 10 bases and V by 5 bases; bases with no gene match: 9. The CDR3 sequence is CSAGSGTSGRTEQFF. CDR3 in DNA: TGCAGTGCTGGAAGCGGGACTAGCGGGAGGACAGAGCAGTTCTTC.

This clonotype has just a few counts. The rearrangement links TRBV2 to TRBJ2-1; possibly TRBD1 for D (6 bases). V was cut by 6 bases and J by 0 bases, with 15 bases left in between. This CDR3 spans 16 amino acids. Germline CDR1 SNHLY, CDR2 FYNNEI. CDR3: CASSSTGQYSYNEQFF. As DNA, the CDR3 is TGTGCCAGCAGCAGTACTGGACAGTACTCCTACAATGAGCAGTTCTTC. The whole variable domain, filled in from reference TRBV2 and TRBJ2-1, reads EPEVTQTPSHQVTQMGQEVILRCVPISNHLYFYWYRQILGQKVEFLVSFYNNEISEKSEIFDDQFSVERPDGSNFTLKIRSTKLEDSAMYFCASSSTGQYSYNEQFFGPGTRLTVL.

The sample holds many counts of this clonotype. The chain couples TRBV5-1 to TRBJ2-2; unclear D gene. This CDR3 spans 14 amino acids. V lost 3 bases and J 7 bases, leaving 13 bases between the germline ends. In germline, CDR1 is SGHRS, CDR2 YFSETQ. The CDR3 is CASSSLRAHGELFF. CDR3 sequence (DNA): TGCGCCAGCAGCTCCCTAAGAGCGCACGGGGAGCTGTTTTTT.

This clonotype was seen many times. This chain joins TRBV6-1 and TRBJ2-1; 10 bases fit TRBD1. This CDR3 spans 15 amino acids. Losses at the gene ends were 5 bases for V and 4 bases for J; bases not matched to a gene: 5. The germline V gene has CDR1 MNHNS and CDR2 SASEGT. CDR3 protein: CASSSRDRGYNEQFF. The CDR3, as DNA: TGTGCCAGCAGTTCCCGGGACAGGGGTTACAATGAGCAGTTCTTC.

This clonotype was seen only a few times. The chain uses TRBV4-3 and TRBJ1-4, with D possibly being TRBD1 (6 bases). The CDR3 loop spans 15 amino acids. CDR1 and CDR2 (germline): LGHNA, YSLEER. The V end was cut by 0 bases, the J end by 7 bases, with 12 bases between. The CDR3 nucleotides are TGCGCCAGCAGCCAAGAGAGGGGGTGGGTTGAAAAACTGTTTTTT. It yields the protein CASSQERGWVEKLFF.

This clonotype was recorded many times. The rearrangement links TRBV9 to TRBJ2-6, with 9 positions matching TRBD1. In germline, CDR1 is SGDLS, CDR2 YYNGEE. Trimming cost V 0 bases and J 1 base; bases outside gene matches: 11. The CDR3 is 20 amino acids. In nucleotides, the CDR3 is TGTGCCAGCAGCGTAGCGAGGGACAGGGCTGATATATCTGGGGCCAACGTCCTGACTTTC. This gives the protein CASSVARDRADISGANVLTF.

This clonotype was observed a few times. This rearrangement joins TRBV3-1 to TRBJ2-7; no clear D gene. The CDR3 runs to 13 residues. Germline values: CDR1 LGHDT, CDR2 YNNKEL (reference sequence). Trimming cost V 1 base and J 7 bases, with 11 bases left between them. The CDR3 bases are TGTGCCAGCAGCCAAGTCTCGGGTATAGAGCAGTACTTC. Its translation is CASSQVSGIEQYF.

This clonotype was counted ten times or more. The chain links TRBV3-1 to TRBJ1-1; the D is unclear. In germline, CDR1 is LGHDT, CDR2 YNNKEL (reference sequence). Trimming took off 1 base at V and 6 bases at J, with 12 bases between the two ends. CDR3 size: 14 residues. The CDR3 coding sequence is TGTGCCAGCAGCCAAGCCCTTGAAGGCTCTGAAGCTTTCTTT. Encoded protein: CASSQALEGSEAFF.

In this sample, this clonotype turned up many times. The gene calls are TRBV29-1 and TRBJ2-1; the match to TRBD1 covers 7 bases. CDR1 SQVTM and CDR2 ANQGSEA come from the germline V gene. J gave up 7 bases and V 6 bases, and 6 bases lay outside the gene matches. The CDR3 is made up of 12 amino acids. CDR3 in DNA: TGCAGCGTGGGGACAGTTCATAATGAGCAGTTCTTC. This codes for CSVGTVHNEQFF.

Many counts were recorded for this clonotype. The chain combines TRBV7-3 with TRBJ2-1, with TRBD2 matching over 11 bases. The CDR3 totals 15 residues. V trimming: 5 bases; J trimming: 3 bases; junction bases outside the gene matches: 3. Germline-derived CDR1 and CDR2 are SGHTA and FQGTGA. CDR3 DNA sequence: TGTGCCAGCAGCACCGGGACTAGCGGCTACAATGAGCAGTTCTTC. This gives the protein CASSTGTSGYNEQFF.

The V gene is TRBV2, the J gene TRBJ1-3, with 7 bases identical to TRBD1. The germline V gene encodes CDR1 SNHLY and CDR2 FYNNEI. Germline trimming cut 6 bases from V and 0 bases from J; bases unmatched to any gene: 5. There are 15 residues in the CDR3. CDR3: CASRGDRSSGNTIYF. The CDR3 DNA reads as TGTGCCAGCAGGGGGGACAGAAGCTCTGGAAACACCATATATTTT.

This clonotype was seen at least ten times. The chain is built from TRBV12-3 or TRBV12-4 and TRBJ1-2, with a weak D call TRBD1 (5 bases). Trimming left V 3 bases short and J 8 bases short, with 10 bases between. CDR3 length: 12 residues. CDR3 nucleotide sequence: TGTGCCAGCAGTTTTGGGGACGGCGGCTACACCTTC. Protein product: CASSFGDGGYTF.

The gene calls are TRBV14 and TRBJ2-3; D is ambiguous. The length of the CDR3 is 17 residues. V dropped 0 bases and J dropped 2 bases, with 15 bases sitting between them. Germline CDR1 is SGHDN and CDR2 is FVKESK. CDR3 nucleotide sequence: TGTGCCAGCAGCCAAGATCGCAGGTTACGGAACACAGATACGCAGTATTTT. Its protein product is CASSQDRRLRNTDTQYF.

Many counts were recorded for this clonotype. The chain recombines TRBV6-1 with TRBJ2-7, with 10 bases lining up with TRBD2. Trimming cost V 4 bases and J 0 bases; bases outside gene matches: 3. Germline V gene data show CDR1 as MNHNS and CDR2 as SASEGT. CDR3 size: 15 residues. Here the CDR3 reads CASSGSSGSSYEQYF. In DNA form, the CDR3 reads TGTGCCAGCAGTGGATCTAGCGGGAGCTCCTACGAGCAGTACTTC.

This chain uses TRBV10-1 with TRBJ2-2; D gene ambiguous. The CDR3 runs 15 residues. Germline V gene data show CDR1 as WNHNN and CDR2 as SYGVQD (reference sequence). The V end was cut by 2 bases, the J end by 8 bases, with 15 bases between. The CDR3 sequence is CASSEQATSSGELFF. Written as DNA, the CDR3 is TGCGCCAGCAGTGAGCAGGCAACAAGCTCGGGGGAGCTGTTTTTT.